This entry describes one T cell receptor beta chain. The source of the sample is a study of blood T cell repertoires in COVID-19. The overall study: Collection of acute and convalescent COVID-19 samples took place in the United States, Italy and Spain. Sources were T cells, B-cell-depleted T cells, or PBMCs; the material itself was cDNA or gDNA.

The authors' processing: Amplification with reference gene primers provided the estimates of nucleated cell counts. Some clones are missing from TCRdb's copy, which holds only in-frame ones; the method was immunoSEQ multiplex PCR. The V and J calls and clone size are taken from that table; D and trimming were inferred from the DNA. The data contain about 260,000 clones, over 65% of them singletons. The junction had 10 bases not matched to a gene; V was cut back by 5 bases and J by 0 bases. The CDR3 is made up of 18 amino acids. Per germline, CDR1 SNHLY and CDR2 FYNNEI. This clonotype originated in a man aged 60-69 years who had recovered from COVID-19. The source material was peripheral blood. This sequence joins TRBV2 and TRBJ1-6; 7 bases are a match to TRBD1. The CDR3 here is CASSSTGASSSYNSPLHF. The CDR3 region has the DNA TGTGCCAGCAGTTCCACAGGGGCCTCAAGCTCCTATAATTCACCCCTCCACTTT.